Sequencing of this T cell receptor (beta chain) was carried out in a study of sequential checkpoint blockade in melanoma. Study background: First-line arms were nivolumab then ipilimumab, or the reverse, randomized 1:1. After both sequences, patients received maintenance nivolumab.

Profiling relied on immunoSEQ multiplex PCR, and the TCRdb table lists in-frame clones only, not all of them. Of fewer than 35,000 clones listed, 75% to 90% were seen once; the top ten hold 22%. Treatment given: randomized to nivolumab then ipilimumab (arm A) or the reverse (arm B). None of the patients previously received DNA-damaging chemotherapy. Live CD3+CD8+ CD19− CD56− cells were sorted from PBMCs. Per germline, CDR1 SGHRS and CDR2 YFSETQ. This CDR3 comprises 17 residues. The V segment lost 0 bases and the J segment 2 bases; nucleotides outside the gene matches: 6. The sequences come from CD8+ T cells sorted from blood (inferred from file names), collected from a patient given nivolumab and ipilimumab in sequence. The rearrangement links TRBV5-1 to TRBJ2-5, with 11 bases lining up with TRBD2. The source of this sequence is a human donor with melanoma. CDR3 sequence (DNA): TGCGCCAGCAGCTTGGGCGTGGCTAGCGGGGGGCAAGAGACCCAGTACTTC. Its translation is CASSLGVASGGQETQYF.